Presented here are 15 T cell receptor beta chains from one specimen sequenced in a study of cytomegalovirus exposure and HLA in healthy donors. PCR used 60 Vbeta primers and 13 Jbeta primers. Repertoires were generated with immunoSEQ multiplex PCR, while TCRdb's copy carries only in-frame clones and drops some. The data hold 150,000 to 200,000 clones, with 70% to 85% observed a single time. Specimen: PBMCs. The receptors derive from a man aged 25-45 years in good health and CMV-seropositive.

The genes are TRBV5-1 and TRBJ2-5; possibly TRBD2 for D (6 bases). The J call could be wrong; TRBJ2-7 is a better fit for the DNA end. CDR1 SGHRS and CDR2 YFSETQ come from the germline V gene. The CDR3 length is 14 residues. Here the CDR3 reads CASSGGTRGDEQYF. CDR3 bases: TGCGCCAGCAGCGGCGGGACCCGTGGGGACGAGCAGTACTTC.

The CDR3 DNA is TGTGCCAGCAGCTTAGGTGTGGGGGGATCCTACGAGCAGTACTTC. Residues: CASSLGVGGSYEQYF. This chain uses TRBV11-2 with TRBJ2-7; a possible D gene is TRBD2 (6 bases). The germline CDR1 and CDR2 sequences are SGHAT and FQNNGV. The CDR3 spans 15 residues. The ends were cut back, 1 base at V and 1 base at J, with 11 bases in the middle.

Relative to its sample, this clone is medium-sized. The chain couples TRBV2 to TRBJ2-5; tentatively, D is TRBD1 (6 bases). This CDR3 region has 14 residues. Germline CDR1 is SNHLY and CDR2 is FYNNEI. V was clipped by 5 bases and J by 4 bases, with 14 bases between them. The CDR3 region has the DNA TGTGCCAGCAGTACTACAGGGAGCGGAGAGACCCAGTACTTC. Encoded protein: CASSTTGSGETQYF.

In this sample, this clone turned up once. This chain uses TRBV5-4 with TRBJ1-4, with D possibly TRBD1 on 5 matching bases. Trimming removed 2 bases at V and 6 bases at J, with 14 bases between. The CDR3 contains 15 residues. The germline CDR1 and CDR2 sequences are SGHNT and YYREEE (reference sequence). Here the CDR3 DNA reads TGTGCCAGCAGCTTCAGGCAGGGAGGAGATGAAAAACTGTTTTTT. Protein: CASSFRQGGDEKLFF. Full variable domain (outside the CDR3, taken from reference TRBV5-4 and TRBJ1-4): ETGVTQSPTHLIKTRGQQVTLRCSSQSGHNTVSWYQQALGQGPQFIFQYYREEENGRGNFPPRFSGLQFPNYSSELNVNALELDDSALYLCASSFRQGGDEKLFFGSGTQLSVL.

This sequence joins TRBV11-2 and TRBJ2-1; 7 bases line up with TRBD2. V shed 3 bases, J shed 2 bases, and the junction held 4 bases outside the gene matches. In germline, CDR1 is SGHAT, CDR2 FQNNGV. The CDR3 covers 15 residues. For the CDR3, the DNA is TGTGCCAGCAGCTTTCTAGCGGACCCCTACAATGAGCAGTTCTTC. As protein: CASSFLADPYNEQFF.

V gene TRBV11-2 combines with J gene TRBJ2-7, with TRBD2 matching 11 bases. J was trimmed by 2 bases and V by 7 bases; bases with no gene match: 4. This CDR3 has 14 amino acids. Germline V gene lookup returns CDR1 SGHAT and CDR2 FQNNGV. CDR3 nucleotide sequence: TGTGCCAGCACTGTGACTAGCGGGGCCTACGAGCAGTACTTC. Its translation is CASTVTSGAYEQYF.

The chain is built from TRBV30 and TRBJ2-5; 12 nucleotides line up with TRBD1. There are 15 residues in the CDR3. After removal of 2 bases from V and 5 bases from J, the junction contained 6 bases not matched to a gene. Germline V gene sequence: CDR1 GTSNPN, CDR2 SVGIG (reference sequence). The CDR3 protein is CAWSLGQGAWETQYF. The DNA of the CDR3 is TGTGCCTGGAGTTTGGGACAGGGGGCATGGGAGACCCAGTACTTC.

This clone was seen just once. This chain uses TRBV5-4 with TRBJ1-2; 10 bases agree with TRBD1. Germline V gives CDR1 SGHNT, CDR2 YYREEE (reference sequence). This CDR3 contains 12 residues. After removal of 4 bases from V and 12 bases from J, the junction contained 6 bases not matched to a gene. The CDR3 DNA sequence: TGTGCCAGCAGCAACCCGACAGGGGGCAACACCTTC. Its protein is CASSNPTGGNTF.

This clone was seen only once. CDR3 nucleotides: TGTGCCAGCAGTAGCGGAGCCAACGTCCTGACTTTC. This encodes CASSSGANVLTF. The chain uses TRBV28 and TRBJ2-6; D perhaps matches TRBD2 (5 bases). CDR1 is MDHEN, CDR2 SYDVKM, per germline. V lost 5 bases and J lost 7, with 6 bases in between. This CDR3 has 12 residues.

This chain uses TRBV4-3 with TRBJ2-3; 9 bases fit TRBD1. Per the germline V gene, CDR1 is LGHNA and CDR2 is YSLEER. The CDR3 has 15 amino acids. The V gene end was trimmed by 1 base and the J gene end by 1 base; junction bases not matched to a gene: 0. The DNA for the CDR3 is TGCGCCAGCAGCCAAGGGACAGGGGGCACAGATACGCAGTATTTT. Its protein product is CASSQGTGGTDTQYF.

This sequence joins TRBV7-9 and TRBJ1-2; D not certain. Germline V lookup: CDR1 SEHNR, CDR2 FQNEAQ (reference sequence). The CDR3 length is 13 residues. The ends were cut back, 3 bases at V and 4 bases at J, with 9 bases in the middle. This CDR3 reads CASSFGAAYGYTF. CDR3 nucleotides: TGTGCCAGCAGCTTCGGCGCGGCCTATGGCTACACCTTC.

The gene calls are TRBV6-5 and TRBJ1-2; 9 bases align to TRBD1. The CDR3 has 16 amino acids. J gave up 1 base and V 0 bases, and 3 bases lay outside the gene matches. The germline V gene encodes CDR1 MNHEY and CDR2 SVGAGI. In DNA form, the CDR3 reads TGTGCCAGCAGTTACTCTGGACAGGGGCTTAACTATGGCTACACCTTC. Protein product: CASSYSGQGLNYGYTF.

The V and J genes are TRBV19 and TRBJ2-1; 8 bases align to TRBD2. This CDR3 is 13 amino acids long. The V gene end was trimmed by 10 bases and the J gene end by 7 bases; junction bases not matched to a gene: 9. Per germline, CDR1 LNHDA and CDR2 SQIVND (reference sequence). Written as DNA, the CDR3 is TGTGCCACCAGGGGACGGGGGGGGAATGAGCAGTTCTTC. Translating gives CATRGRGGNEQFF.

This chain connects TRBV19 to TRBJ1-1, with D hard to call. Germline CDR1 and CDR2: LNHDA and SQIVND (reference sequence). The germline V and J ends were trimmed by 1 base and 2 bases, with 8 bases remaining between them. The CDR3 totals 14 residues. Here the CDR3 reads CASSIAGGNTEAFF. The CDR3 nucleotides read TGTGCCAGTAGTATAGCAGGAGGAAACACTGAAGCTTTCTTT.

This clone was counted between two and nine times. J is TRBJ2-7 and V is TRBV6-5, with 8 bases aligning to TRBD1. CDR1 is MNHEY and CDR2 is SVGAGI in the germline V gene. The CDR3 spans 12 residues. Germline trimming cut 9 bases from V and 6 bases from J; bases unmatched to any gene: 7. The CDR3 nucleotides are TGTGCCAGTAGGACAGGGCTCGGCGAGCAGTACTTC. The encoded protein is CASRTGLGEQYF.